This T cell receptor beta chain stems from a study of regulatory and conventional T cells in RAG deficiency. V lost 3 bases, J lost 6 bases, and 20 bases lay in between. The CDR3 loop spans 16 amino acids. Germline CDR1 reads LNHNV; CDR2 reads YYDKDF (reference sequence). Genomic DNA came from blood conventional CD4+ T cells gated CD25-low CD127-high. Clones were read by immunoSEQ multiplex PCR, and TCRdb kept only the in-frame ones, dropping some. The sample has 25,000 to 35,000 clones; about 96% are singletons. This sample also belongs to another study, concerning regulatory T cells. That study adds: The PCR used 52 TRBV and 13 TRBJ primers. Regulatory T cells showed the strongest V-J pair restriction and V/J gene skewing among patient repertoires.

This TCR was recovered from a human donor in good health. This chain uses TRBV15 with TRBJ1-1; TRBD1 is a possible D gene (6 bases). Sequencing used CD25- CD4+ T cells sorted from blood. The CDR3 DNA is TGTGCCACCAGCAGGAACCTGCAATTACAGGGACCTGAAGCTTTCTTT. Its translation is CATSRNLQLQGPEAFF. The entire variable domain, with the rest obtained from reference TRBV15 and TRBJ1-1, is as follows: DAMVIQNPRYQVTQFGKPVTLSCSQTLNHNVMYWYQQKSSQAPKLLFHYYDKDFNNEADTPDNFQSRRPNTSFCFLDIRSPGLGDTAMYLCATSRNLQLQGPEAFFGQGTRLTVV.